Listed below are T cell receptor beta chains from one sample, sequenced in a study of T-cell memory formation after mild COVID-19. Via MiXCR, TCRdb re-called the 5' RACE reads, giving one row per CDR3 protein. The sample shows 450,000 to 650,000 distinct CDR3 sequences, about a fifth of them seen only once. Specimen: PBMCs or a T cell subset sorted from them (not recorded which). These receptors were collected from an adult woman who had mild COVID-19 (a few samples of this study predate the infection). Cell type and time point are not known. The CDR3 runs from the conserved cysteine through the conserved F or W. The D gene is left open where the match is weak. Clone size appears in some rows only: once, few, many, or a class for an expanded clone.

j_call: TRBJ1-2; v_call: TRBV25-1; d_call: TRBD1; clone_size: NA; cdr3_nt: TGTGCCAGCAGTGAACCCCGGGTAGGGGGCCCTCTACCCTCTCAGAACCACTATGGCTACACCTTC; cdr3_aa: CASSEPRVGGPLPSQNHYGYTF
j_call: TRBJ1-5; v_call: TRBV12-3/TRBV12-4; d_call: NA; clone_size: NA; cdr3_nt: TGTGCCAGCAGTTTACGACTGTACTCACAGCCCCAGCATTTT; cdr3_aa: CASSLRLYSQPQHF
j_call: TRBJ1-5; v_call: TRBV18; d_call: NA; clone_size: few; cdr3_nt: TGTGCCAGCTCACCACCGGGTTTTGACAGGTTCAATCAGCCCCAGCATTTT; cdr3_aa: CASSPPGFDRFNQPQHF
j_call: TRBJ1-1; v_call: TRBV30; d_call: NA; clone_size: NA; cdr3_nt: TGTGCCTGGACAACAGGGACCACTGAAGCTTTCTTT; cdr3_aa: CAWTTGTTEAFF
j_call: TRBJ2-6; v_call: TRBV7-8; d_call: TRBD1; clone_size: NA; cdr3_nt: TGTGCCAGCAGCTTAATGGGATCCGGGACAGTAGGGGCCAACGTCCTGACTTTC; cdr3_aa: CASSLMGSGTVGANVLTF
j_call: TRBJ2-1; v_call: TRBV6-5; d_call: TRBD2; clone_size: few; cdr3_nt: TGTGCCAGCAGTTACTCGAGCGGGAGGGATGGTGAGCAGTTCTTC; cdr3_aa: CASSYSSGRDGEQFF
j_call: TRBJ1-3; v_call: TRBV5-1; d_call: NA; clone_size: few; cdr3_nt: TGCGCCAGCAGCTTGTTCAGTTACGGAAACACCATATATTTT; cdr3_aa: CASSLFSYGNTIYF
j_call: TRBJ1-1; v_call: TRBV7-9; d_call: NA; clone_size: NA; cdr3_nt: TGTGCCAGCAGCTCCCTCTCCGGCGGGGGGATATCGACTGAAGCTTTCTTT; cdr3_aa: CASSSLSGGGISTEAFF
j_call: TRBJ2-1; v_call: TRBV7-9; d_call: NA; clone_size: many; cdr3_nt: TGCGCCAGCAGCTTGGGATCCTACAATGAGCAGTTCTTC; cdr3_aa: CASSLGSYNEQFF
j_call: TRBJ1-1; v_call: TRBV5-1; d_call: NA; clone_size: few; cdr3_nt: TGCGCCAGCAGCTTGACCCCAGTAGGAATGAACACTGAAGCTTTCTTT; cdr3_aa: CASSLTPVGMNTEAFF
j_call: TRBJ2-7; v_call: TRBV5-1; d_call: NA; clone_size: few; cdr3_nt: TGCGCCAGCAGCTTTGGACTAAATTCCTACGAGCAGTACTTC; cdr3_aa: CASSFGLNSYEQYF
j_call: TRBJ1-2; v_call: TRBV5-1; d_call: TRBD1; clone_size: NA; cdr3_nt: TGCGCCAGCAGCTTTCTTCCACCAAGACCCGGGACAGGGGATCCACGGCGGAGCTACACCTTC; cdr3_aa: CASSFLPPRPGTGDPRRSYTF
j_call: TRBJ2-7; v_call: TRBV9; d_call: TRBD1; clone_size: few; cdr3_nt: TGTGCCAGCAGCGCGGGACAGGGGGCCTTTGAGCAGTACTTC; cdr3_aa: CASSAGQGAFEQYF
j_call: TRBJ2-3; v_call: TRBV5-1; d_call: TRBD2; clone_size: many; cdr3_nt: TGCGCCAGCAGCTTGGGACTAGCGGGAAACCCGGTACGCACAGATACGCAGTATTTT; cdr3_aa: CASSLGLAGNPVRTDTQYF
j_call: TRBJ1-2; v_call: TRBV18; d_call: NA; clone_size: few; cdr3_nt: TGTGCCAGCTCACGTTTGGAAGCGAGCTATGGCTACACCTTC; cdr3_aa: CASSRLEASYGYTF